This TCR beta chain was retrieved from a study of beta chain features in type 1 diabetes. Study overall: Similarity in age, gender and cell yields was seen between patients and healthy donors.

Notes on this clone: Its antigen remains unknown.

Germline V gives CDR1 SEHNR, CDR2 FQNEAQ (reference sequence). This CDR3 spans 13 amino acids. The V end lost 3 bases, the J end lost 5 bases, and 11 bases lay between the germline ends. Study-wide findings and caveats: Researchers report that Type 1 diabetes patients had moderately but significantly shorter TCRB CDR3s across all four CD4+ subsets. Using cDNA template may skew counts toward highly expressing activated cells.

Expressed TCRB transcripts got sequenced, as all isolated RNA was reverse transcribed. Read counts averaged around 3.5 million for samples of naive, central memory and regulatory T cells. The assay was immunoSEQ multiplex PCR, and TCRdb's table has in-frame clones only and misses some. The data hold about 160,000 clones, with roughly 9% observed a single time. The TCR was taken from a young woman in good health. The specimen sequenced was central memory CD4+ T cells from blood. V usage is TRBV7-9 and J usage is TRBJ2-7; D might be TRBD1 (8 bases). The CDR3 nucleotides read TGTGCCAGCAGCTTCACAGGGGGGGACGAGCAGTACTTC. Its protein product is CASSFTGGDEQYF.